Listed here is a single T cell receptor beta chain. This clonotype is medium-sized (0.01 to 0.1%). The antigen this receptor binds is unknown. Base qualities are not recorded, but no much larger clone differs from it by a single base. The time point label of this sample denotes: sample taken at primary tumor resection. The donors were about 65 patients from the lung TRACERx cohort who had early-stage, untreated non-small cell lung cancer. Without any cell sorting, TCR sequencing was performed on whole RNA extracted either from tumor and nontumor lung tissue or from cryopreserved PBMC samples. Patients were selected for TCR sequencing only if sufficient RNA was available from at least two tumor regions. Tumor and adjacent nontumor lung specimens were reviewed by a lung pathologist before selection. Library method: 5' RACE. Data came from a NextSeq 500. To allow correction of PCR and sequencing errors, the TCR library protocol tagged every TCR cDNA molecule with a unique molecular identifier. The study's own analysis went as follows. TCR identification, UMI-based error correction and CDR3 extraction were all carried out with Decombinator tools. TCRs above a frequency of 2 per 1,000, corresponding to the top 1% of the tumor frequency distribution, were defined as expanded. Renyi diversity was calculated using the R vegan package after each repertoire was subsampled 100 times to 5,000 TCRs. CDR3 similarity networks were constructed using string-kernel similarity of amino acid triplets, with links drawn between CDR3s whose pairwise similarity was above 0.82. TCRdb itself trimmed the public reads at Q25 with fastp, ran MiXCR and retained productive beta chains. Rows with a matching CDR3 protein are joined into one entry that keeps the most common DNA and genes. The V and J calls and clone size come from TCRdb's table, not from the authors' own analysis. The sample table records nearly 2,500 distinct CDR3 sequences; 1.9% of these occur just once. Jointly, the top ten make up 15% to 20% of the sample.

This specimen belongs to a study of spatial heterogeneity in lung cancer (dated by TCRdb to about 2019). Some background on the complete study: More beta-chain than alpha-chain transcripts were consistently detected, likely reflecting higher beta-chain transcript abundance. The study quantitatively compared TCR alpha and beta repertoires across multiple tumor regions, matched nontumor lung and blood in non-small cell lung cancer. Both alpha and beta chains were TCR-sequenced in samples taken at surgery, namely 220 tumor regions, around 64 matched nontumor lung samples and 50 to 60 PBMC samples. In the raw uncorrected reads, each unique combination of TCR and UMI appeared more than ten times on average. Nonsynonymous mutation counts, determined by whole-exome sequencing of tumor tissue, were related to features of the TCR repertoire.

Results and caveats for the whole study, not just this receptor: Confirming at a functional level the hypothesis that regional TCRs recognize regional mutations was considered to require additional single-cell paired TCR alpha and beta sequencing.

Its CDR3 holds 16 amino acids, cysteine through phenylalanine. The entry retains the CDR3 DNA only, 48 bases that are in frame from base 1. The germline V gene sets CDR1 to MNHNS and CDR2 to SASEGT. Trimmed from V: 3 bases; trimmed from J: 7 bases; junction bases lacking a gene match: 9. This sequence uses TRBV6-1 and TRBJ1-2; 12 junctional bases match TRBD1. This TCR was recovered from a male donor with early-stage non-small cell lung cancer. Sequencing used normal lung tissue next to the tumor, obtained at surgery. The bases read TGTGCCAGCAGTGAGCCGGGACAGGGGGCCAGGGGTGGCTACACCTTC. Its translation reads: CASSEPGQGARGGYTF.